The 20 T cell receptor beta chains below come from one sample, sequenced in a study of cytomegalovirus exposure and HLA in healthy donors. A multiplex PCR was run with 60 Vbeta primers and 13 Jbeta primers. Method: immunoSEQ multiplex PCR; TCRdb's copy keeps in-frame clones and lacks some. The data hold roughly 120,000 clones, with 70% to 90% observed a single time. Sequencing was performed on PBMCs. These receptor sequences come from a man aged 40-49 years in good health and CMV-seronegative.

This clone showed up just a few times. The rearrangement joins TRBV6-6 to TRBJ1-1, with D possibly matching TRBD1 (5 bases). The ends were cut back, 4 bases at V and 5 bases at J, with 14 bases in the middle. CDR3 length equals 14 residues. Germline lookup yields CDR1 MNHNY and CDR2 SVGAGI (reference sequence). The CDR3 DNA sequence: TGTGCCAGCAGTTTTCGCGGGGGATGGACTGAAGCTTTCTTT. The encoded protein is CASSFRGGWTEAFF.

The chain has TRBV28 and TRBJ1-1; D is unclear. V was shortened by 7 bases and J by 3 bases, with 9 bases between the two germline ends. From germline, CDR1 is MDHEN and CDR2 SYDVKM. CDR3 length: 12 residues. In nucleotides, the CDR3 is TGTGCCAGCAAGAGGGAGGACACTGAAGCTTTCTTT. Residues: CASKREDTEAFF.

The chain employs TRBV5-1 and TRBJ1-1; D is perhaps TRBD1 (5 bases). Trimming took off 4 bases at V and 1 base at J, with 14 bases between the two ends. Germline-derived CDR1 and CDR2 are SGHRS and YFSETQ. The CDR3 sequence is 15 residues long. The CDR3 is CASSPVGVANTEAFF. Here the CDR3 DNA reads TGCGCCAGCAGCCCTGTAGGGGTAGCGAACACTGAAGCTTTCTTT.

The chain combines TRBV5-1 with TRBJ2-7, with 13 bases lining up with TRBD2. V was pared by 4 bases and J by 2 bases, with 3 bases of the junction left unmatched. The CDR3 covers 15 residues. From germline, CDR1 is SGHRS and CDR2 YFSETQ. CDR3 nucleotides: TGCGCCAGCAGCCGACTAGCGGGGGGAGCCTACGAGCAGTACTTC. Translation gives CASSRLAGGAYEQYF.

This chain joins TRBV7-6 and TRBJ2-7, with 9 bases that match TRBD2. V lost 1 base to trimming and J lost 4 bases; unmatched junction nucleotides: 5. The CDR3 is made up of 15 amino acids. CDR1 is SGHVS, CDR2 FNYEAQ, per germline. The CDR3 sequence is CASSLVVAGAYEQYF. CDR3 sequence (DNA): TGTGCCAGCAGCTTAGTTGTAGCGGGAGCTTACGAGCAGTACTTC.

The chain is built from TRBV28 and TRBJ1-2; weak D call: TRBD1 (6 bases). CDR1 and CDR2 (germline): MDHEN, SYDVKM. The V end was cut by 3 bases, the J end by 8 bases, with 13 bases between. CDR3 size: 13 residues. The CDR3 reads CASSLSGGRGYTF. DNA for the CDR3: TGTGCCAGCAGTTTGTCTGGGGGCCGAGGCTACACCTTC.

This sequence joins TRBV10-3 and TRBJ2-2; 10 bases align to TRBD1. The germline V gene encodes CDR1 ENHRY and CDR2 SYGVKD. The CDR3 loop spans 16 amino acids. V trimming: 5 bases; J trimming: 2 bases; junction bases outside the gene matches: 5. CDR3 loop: CAISRTGGINTGELFF. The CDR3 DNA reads TGTGCCATCAGTAGGACAGGGGGTATCAACACCGGGGAGCTGTTTTTT.

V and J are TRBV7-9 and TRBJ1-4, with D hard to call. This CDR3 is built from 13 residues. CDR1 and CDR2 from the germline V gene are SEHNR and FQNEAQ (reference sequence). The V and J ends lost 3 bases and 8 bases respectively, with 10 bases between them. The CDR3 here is CASSLGSEEKLFF. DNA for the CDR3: TGTGCCAGCAGCTTGGGCAGTGAGGAAAAACTGTTTTTT.

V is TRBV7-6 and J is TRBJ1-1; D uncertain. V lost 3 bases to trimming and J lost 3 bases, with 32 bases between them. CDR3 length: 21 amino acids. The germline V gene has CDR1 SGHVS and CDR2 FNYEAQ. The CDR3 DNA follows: TGTGCCAGCAGCTTTCCAACCAGCCCTGTAGGGCCGCTCGTGAGGGACACTGAAGCTTTCTTT. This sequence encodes CASSFPTSPVGPLVRDTEAFF.

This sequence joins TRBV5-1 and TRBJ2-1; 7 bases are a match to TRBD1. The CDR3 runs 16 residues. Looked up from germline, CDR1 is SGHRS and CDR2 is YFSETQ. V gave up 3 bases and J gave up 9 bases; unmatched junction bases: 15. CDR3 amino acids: CASSSLKGARFGEQFF. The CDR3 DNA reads TGCGCCAGCAGCTCGTTGAAGGGGGCGCGTTTCGGTGAGCAGTTCTTC. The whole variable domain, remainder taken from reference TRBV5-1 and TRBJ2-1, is KAGVTQTPRYLIKTRGQQVTLSCSPISGHRSVSWYQQTPGQGLQFLFEYFSETQRNKGNFPGRFSGRQFSNSRSEMNVSTLELGDSALYLCASSSLKGARFGEQFFGPGTRLTVL.

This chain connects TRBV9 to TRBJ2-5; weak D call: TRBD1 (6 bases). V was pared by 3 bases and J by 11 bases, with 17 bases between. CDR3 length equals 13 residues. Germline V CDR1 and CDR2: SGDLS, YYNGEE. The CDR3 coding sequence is TGTGCCAGCAGCGCCACAGGGTTTGGTGAGCAGTACTTC. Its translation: CASSATGFGEQYF.

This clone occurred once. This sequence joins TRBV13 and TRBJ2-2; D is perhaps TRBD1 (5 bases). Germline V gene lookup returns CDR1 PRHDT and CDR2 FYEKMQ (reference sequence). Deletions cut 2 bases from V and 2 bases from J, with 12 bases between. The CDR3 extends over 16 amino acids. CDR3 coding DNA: TGTGCCAGCAGCTTACTAGGGGATAGTAACACCGGGGAGCTGTTTTTT. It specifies CASSLLGDSNTGELFF.

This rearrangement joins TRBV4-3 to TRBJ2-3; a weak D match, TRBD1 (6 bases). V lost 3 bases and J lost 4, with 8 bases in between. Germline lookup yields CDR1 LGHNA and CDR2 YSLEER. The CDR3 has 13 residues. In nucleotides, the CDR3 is TGCGCCAGCAGCCAGGCAGGGGCAGATACGCAGTATTTT. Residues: CASSQAGADTQYF.

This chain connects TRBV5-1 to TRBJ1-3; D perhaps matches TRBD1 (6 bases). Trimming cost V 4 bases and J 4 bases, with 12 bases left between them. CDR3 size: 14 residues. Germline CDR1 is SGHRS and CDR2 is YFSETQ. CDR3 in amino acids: CASSPGGEGNTIYF. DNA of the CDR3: TGCGCCAGCAGCCCGGGGGGCGAAGGAAACACCATATATTTT.

CDR3 amino acids: CASSESTGGYYSNQPQHF. The CDR3 bases are TGTGCCAGCAGTGAATCGACAGGGGGTTATTATAGCAATCAGCCCCAGCATTTT. J is TRBJ1-5 and V is TRBV6-1; 9 positions match TRBD1. The CDR3 is made up of 18 amino acids. Germline V lookup: CDR1 MNHNS, CDR2 SASEGT. The trim removed 2 bases at V and 0 bases at J, leaving 8 bases unmatched.

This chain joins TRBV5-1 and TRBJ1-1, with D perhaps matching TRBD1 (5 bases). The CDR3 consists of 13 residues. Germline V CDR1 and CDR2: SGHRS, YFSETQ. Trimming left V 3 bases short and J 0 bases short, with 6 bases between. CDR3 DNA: TGCGCCAGCAGCTGGGGGGTGAACACTGAAGCTTTCTTT. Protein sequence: CASSWGVNTEAFF.

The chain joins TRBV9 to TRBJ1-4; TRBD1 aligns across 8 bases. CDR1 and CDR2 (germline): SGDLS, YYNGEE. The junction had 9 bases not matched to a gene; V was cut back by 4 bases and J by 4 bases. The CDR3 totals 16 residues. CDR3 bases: TGTGCCAGCAGCCCGGGGGACAGGACCTATAATGAAAAACTGTTTTTT. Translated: CASSPGDRTYNEKLFF.

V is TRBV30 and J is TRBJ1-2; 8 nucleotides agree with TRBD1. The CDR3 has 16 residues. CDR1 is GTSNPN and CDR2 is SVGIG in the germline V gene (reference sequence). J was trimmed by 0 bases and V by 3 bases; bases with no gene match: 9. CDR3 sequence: CAWRGGAGGANYGYTF. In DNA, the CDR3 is TGTGCCTGGAGAGGGGGTGCAGGGGGCGCTAACTATGGCTACACCTTC.

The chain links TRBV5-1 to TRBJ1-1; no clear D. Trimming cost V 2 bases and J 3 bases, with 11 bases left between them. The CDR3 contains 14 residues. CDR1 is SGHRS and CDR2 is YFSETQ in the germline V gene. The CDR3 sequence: CASSLTVLDTEAFF. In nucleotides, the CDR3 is TGCGCCAGCAGCTTAACAGTACTTGACACTGAAGCTTTCTTT.

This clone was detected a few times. The DNA of the CDR3 is TGTGCCAGCAGTGCGACAGGGGGTGAAGCTTTCTTT. Translation: CASSATGGEAFF. The chain links TRBV6-1 to TRBJ1-1; 9 bases map to TRBD1. Germline loops: CDR1 MNHNS, CDR2 SASEGT. V trimming: 4 bases; J trimming: 7 bases; junction bases outside the gene matches: 1. This CDR3 contains 12 residues.